This note documents a single TCR beta chain sequence. Its antigen is unidentified. This specimen comes from a study of T cell responses to AZD1222 COVID-19 vaccine. Study-wide findings and caveats: The peak T cell response came first, and repertoires were sampled only after it. As reported, nearly half of all spike-specific TCRs target variant regions that are unmutated. Spike-specific TCR breadth and depth both grew after two AZD1222 doses. The study found vaccine-associated CD4 TCRs spanning spike, dominant at 160-218 and 743-854.

Profiled with immunoSEQ multiplex PCR; TCRdb holds only in-frame clones, not every one. The sample consists of 150,000 to 200,000 clones, 90% to 95% of them appearing once. The TCR was taken from an adult who received the AZD1222 COVID-19 vaccine. The sequences come from peripheral blood, collected 28 days after the second AZD1222 dose.

CDR3 protein: CASNWDRGRTGELFF. The CDR3 coding sequence is TGTGCCAGCAACTGGGACAGGGGGCGAACCGGGGAGCTGTTTTTT. This chain uses TRBV6-6 with TRBJ2-2, with 12 bases that match TRBD1. The CDR3 has 15 amino acids. Germline V gene data show CDR1 as MNHNY and CDR2 as SVGAGI (reference sequence). J was trimmed by 5 bases and V by 7 bases; bases with no gene match: 5.